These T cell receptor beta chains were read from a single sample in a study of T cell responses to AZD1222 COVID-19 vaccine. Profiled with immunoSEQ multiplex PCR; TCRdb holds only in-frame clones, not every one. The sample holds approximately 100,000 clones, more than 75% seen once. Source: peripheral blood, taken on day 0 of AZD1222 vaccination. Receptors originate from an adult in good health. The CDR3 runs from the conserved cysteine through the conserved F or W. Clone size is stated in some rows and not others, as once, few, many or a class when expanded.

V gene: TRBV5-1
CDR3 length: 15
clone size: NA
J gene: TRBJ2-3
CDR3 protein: CASSLVTGQSDTQYF

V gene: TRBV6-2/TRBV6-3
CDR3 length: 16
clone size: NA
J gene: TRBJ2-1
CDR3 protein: CASSYGPAGGPGEQFF

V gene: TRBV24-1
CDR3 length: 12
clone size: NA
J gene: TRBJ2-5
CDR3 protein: CATSDSMETQYF

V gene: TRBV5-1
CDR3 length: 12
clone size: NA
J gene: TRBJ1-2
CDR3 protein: CASSYQGYGYTF

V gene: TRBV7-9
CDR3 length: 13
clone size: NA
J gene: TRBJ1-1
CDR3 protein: CASSLTRSTEAFF

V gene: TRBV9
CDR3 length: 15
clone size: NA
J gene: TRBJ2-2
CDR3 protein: CASSVGSGPTGELFF

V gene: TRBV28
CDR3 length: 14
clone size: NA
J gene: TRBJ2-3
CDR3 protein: CASSLGRNTDTQYF

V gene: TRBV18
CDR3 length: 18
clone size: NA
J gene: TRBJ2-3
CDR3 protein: CASSPLSSGISSTDTQYF

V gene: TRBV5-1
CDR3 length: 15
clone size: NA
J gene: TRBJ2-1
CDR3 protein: CASSPRTSGSNEQFF

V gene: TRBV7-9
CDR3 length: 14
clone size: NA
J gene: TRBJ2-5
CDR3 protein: CASSPSAGRETQYF

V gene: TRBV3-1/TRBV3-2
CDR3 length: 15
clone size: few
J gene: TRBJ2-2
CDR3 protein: CASSRVAVNTGELFF

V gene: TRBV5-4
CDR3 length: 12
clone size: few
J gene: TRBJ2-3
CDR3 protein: CASSLSGNTQYF

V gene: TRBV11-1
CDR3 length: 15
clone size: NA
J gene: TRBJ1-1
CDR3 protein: CASSLAGGAHTEAFF

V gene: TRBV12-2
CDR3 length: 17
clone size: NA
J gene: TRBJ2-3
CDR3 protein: CASRLAGLAGGPDTQYF

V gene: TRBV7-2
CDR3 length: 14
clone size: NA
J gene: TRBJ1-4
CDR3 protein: CASSLGQIGEKLFF

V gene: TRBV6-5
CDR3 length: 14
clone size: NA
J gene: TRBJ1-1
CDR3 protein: CASSLRTGNSEAFF

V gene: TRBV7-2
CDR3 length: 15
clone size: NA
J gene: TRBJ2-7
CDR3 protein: CASSRGGQRSYEQYF

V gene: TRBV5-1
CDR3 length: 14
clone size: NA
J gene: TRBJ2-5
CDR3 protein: CASSLGSGGQTQYF

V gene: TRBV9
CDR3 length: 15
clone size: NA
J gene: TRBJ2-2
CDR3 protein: CASSVERGNTGELFF

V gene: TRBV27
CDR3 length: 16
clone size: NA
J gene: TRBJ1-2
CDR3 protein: CASSTTRGPRLGGYTF

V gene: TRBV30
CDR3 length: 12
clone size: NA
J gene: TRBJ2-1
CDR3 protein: CAWNRGRNEQFF

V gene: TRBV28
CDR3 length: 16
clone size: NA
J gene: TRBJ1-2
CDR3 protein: CASTPPPRTGSYGYTF

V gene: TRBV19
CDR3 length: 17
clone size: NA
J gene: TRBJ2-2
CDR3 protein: CASSGRSRASDTGELFF

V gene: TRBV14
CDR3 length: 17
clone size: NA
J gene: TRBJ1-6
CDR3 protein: CASSQIHGQGVHSPLHF

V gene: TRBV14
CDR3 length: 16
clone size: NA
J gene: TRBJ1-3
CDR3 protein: CASSQGDRTGGNTIYF

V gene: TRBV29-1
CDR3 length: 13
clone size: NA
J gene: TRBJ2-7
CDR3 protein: CSVEGSRDYEQYF

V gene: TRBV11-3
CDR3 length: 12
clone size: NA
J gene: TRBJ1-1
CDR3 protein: CASSGRGTEAFF

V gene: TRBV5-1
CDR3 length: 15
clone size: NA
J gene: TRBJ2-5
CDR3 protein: CASSSEREGRETQYF

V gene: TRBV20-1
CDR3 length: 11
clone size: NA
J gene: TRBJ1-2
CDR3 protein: CSASPRQPYTF

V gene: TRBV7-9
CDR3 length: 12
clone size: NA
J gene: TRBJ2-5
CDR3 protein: CASSLVWENQYF

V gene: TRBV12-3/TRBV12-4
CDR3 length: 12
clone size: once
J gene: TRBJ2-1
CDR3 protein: CASSLFNRRPFF

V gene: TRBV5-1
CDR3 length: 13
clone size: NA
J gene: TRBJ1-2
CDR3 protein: CASSLVSGYGYTF

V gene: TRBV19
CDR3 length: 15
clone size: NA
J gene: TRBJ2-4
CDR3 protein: CASSIGEGPGNIQYF

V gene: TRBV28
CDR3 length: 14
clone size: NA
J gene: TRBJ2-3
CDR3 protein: CASARDRVLDTQYF

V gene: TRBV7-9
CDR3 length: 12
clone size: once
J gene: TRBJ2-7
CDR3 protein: CASSSEVVEQYF

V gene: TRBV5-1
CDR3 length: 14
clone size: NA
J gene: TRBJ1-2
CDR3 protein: CASSSGAPDYGYTF

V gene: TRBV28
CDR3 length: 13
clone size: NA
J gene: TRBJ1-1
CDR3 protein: CASSPSGARGAFF

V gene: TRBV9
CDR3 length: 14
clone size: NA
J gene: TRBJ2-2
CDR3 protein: CASSVNRNTGELFF

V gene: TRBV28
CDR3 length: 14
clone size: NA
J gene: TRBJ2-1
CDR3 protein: CASRGGGAVNEQFF

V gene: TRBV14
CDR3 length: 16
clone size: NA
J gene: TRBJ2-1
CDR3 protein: CASSPVRSGVPNEQFF

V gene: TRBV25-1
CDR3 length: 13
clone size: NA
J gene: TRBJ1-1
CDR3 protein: CASSDPGRPEAFF

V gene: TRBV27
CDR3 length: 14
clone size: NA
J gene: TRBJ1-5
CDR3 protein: CASSGQGADQPQHF